A selection of T cell receptor beta chains follows, all from one sample in a study of blood T cell repertoires in COVID-19. Here immunoSEQ multiplex PCR was the method, and the copy in TCRdb shows in-frame clones only, minus some. The sample holds under 150,000 clones, 80% to 90% seen once. The material sequenced was peripheral blood. Receptor source: an older woman with active COVID-19. Each CDR3 is given with its conserved first and last residue. D genes are given only for firm matches. Clone size is stated in some rows and not others, as once, few, many or a class when expanded.

13,TRBV7-8,TRBJ1-1,NA,NA,CASSPGRNTEAFF,TGTGCCAGCAGCCCCGGGAGGAACACTGAAGCTTTCTTT
16,TRBV27,TRBJ1-5,NA,few,CASIVRGHISNQPQHF,TGTGCCAGCATCGTCAGGGGACATATTAGCAATCAGCCCCAGCATTTT
14,TRBV18,TRBJ2-2,NA,NA,CASSPTTNTGELFF,TGTGCCAGCTCACCGACTACGAACACCGGGGAGCTGTTTTTT
17,TRBV15,TRBJ1-1,NA,NA,CATSRDLSAGVNTEAFF,TGTGCCACCAGCAGAGATCTTTCCGCGGGGGTGAACACTGAAGCTTTCTTT
14,TRBV3-1/TRBV3-2,TRBJ1-2,NA,NA,CASSPRRGEWGYTF,TGTGCCAGCAGCCCCCGGCGGGGGGAATGGGGCTACACCTTC
12,TRBV7-8,TRBJ2-1,NA,NA,CASSFSGNEQFF,TGTGCCAGCAGCTTCTCAGGCAATGAGCAGTTCTTC
12,TRBV6-5,TRBJ1-1,NA,NA,CASKRGDTEAFF,TGTGCCAGCAAGCGGGGGGACACTGAAGCTTTCTTT
15,TRBV5-4,TRBJ2-5,NA,NA,CASSSPWTEQETQYF,TGTGCCAGCAGCAGTCCTTGGACAGAGCAAGAGACCCAGTACTTC
15,TRBV7-9,TRBJ2-7,NA,NA,CASSPRGYVGYEQYF,TGTGCCAGCAGCCCACGGGGGTATGTTGGCTACGAGCAGTACTTC
16,TRBV24-1,TRBJ2-3,NA,NA,CATSDPAGRLTDTQYF,TGTGCCACCAGTGACCCGGCCGGGAGACTCACAGATACGCAGTATTTT
16,TRBV4-2,TRBJ2-7,TRBD2,few,CASSQDGTSATYEQYF,TGTGCCAGCAGCCAAGACGGGACTAGCGCCACCTACGAGCAGTACTTC
16,TRBV7-8,TRBJ1-1,NA,NA,CASSLMEGALNTEAFF,TGTGCCAGCAGCCTGATGGAGGGAGCGTTAAACACTGAAGCTTTCTTT
15,TRBV19,TRBJ1-4,TRBD1,NA,CASSTDRGGNEKLFF,TGTGCCAGTAGTACCGACAGGGGAGGAAATGAAAAACTGTTTTTT
17,TRBV10-2,TRBJ2-1,NA,NA,CASSGSLSLGANNEQFF,TGCGCCAGCAGTGGCTCCCTTAGTCTGGGGGCCAACAATGAGCAGTTCTTC
14,TRBV19,TRBJ2-2,NA,NA,CASSISGNTGELFF,TGTGCCAGTAGTATATCAGGGAACACCGGGGAGCTGTTTTTT
16,TRBV7-9,TRBJ2-2,NA,NA,CASSLGGTLNTGELFF,TGTGCCAGCAGCTTGGGCGGGACCCTGAACACCGGGGAGCTGTTTTTT
13,TRBV9,TRBJ2-2,NA,NA,CASSGYTAGELFF,TGTGCCAGCAGCGGATACACCGCTGGGGAGCTGTTTTTT
12,TRBV28,TRBJ2-5,TRBD1,NA,CASSYRGETQYF,TGTGCCAGCAGTTACAGGGGTGAGACCCAGTACTTC
13,TRBV7-9,TRBJ1-1,NA,NA,CASSLDSGTEAFF,TGTGCCAGCAGCTTAGATTCGGGAACTGAAGCTTTCTTT